Each of the 17 T cell receptor beta chains below was sequenced from the same sample in a study of T cells in Graves' hyperthyroidism and ophthalmopathy. Amplified regions were TCR beta CDR3 sequences from RNA transcripts. Using the HTBI primer set, a first-round RT-PCR was run on the TCR CDR3. TCRdb fed the multiplex PCR reads into MiXCR, producing one record per CDR3 protein. Among 340,000 or so distinct CDR3 sequences listed, over 15% were seen once. Sequenced sample: blood. The receptors were gathered from a man aged 25-40 years with Graves' hyperthyroidism.

The chain joins TRBV9 to TRBJ2-5; D is ambiguous. Germline V lookup: CDR1 SGDLS, CDR2 YYNGEE. The V end lost 1 base, the J end lost 7 bases, and 17 bases lay between the germline ends. The CDR3 loop spans 15 amino acids. The CDR3 reads CASSVSGQRPGTQYF. CDR3 in DNA: TGTGCCAGCAGCGTATCGGGTCAGCGACCCGGGACCCAGTACTTC.

This clonotype was observed a few times. The chain links TRBV6-9 to TRBJ1-5; D may be TRBD1 (6 bases). CDR3 size: 16 residues. Trimming left V 4 bases short and J 4 bases short, with 17 bases between. The germline V gene has CDR1 MNHGY and CDR2 SVAAGI. CDR3 region: CASSSVQGIGNQPQHF. CDR3 sequence (DNA): TGTGCCAGCAGTTCGGTACAGGGAATTGGAAATCAGCCCCAGCATTTT.

The V and J genes are TRBV3-1 and TRBJ2-5, with D unresolved. Germline V lookup: CDR1 LGHDT, CDR2 YNNKEL (reference sequence). V lost 2 bases and J 5 bases, leaving 12 bases between the germline ends. The CDR3 is made up of 14 amino acids. Here the CDR3 DNA reads TGTGCCAGCAGCCAACTACAAAACGTGGAGACCCAGTACTTC. Encoded protein: CASSQLQNVETQYF.

In its sample, this clonotype was seen a few times. The V gene is TRBV19, the J gene TRBJ2-1; 13 nucleotides align to TRBD2. The CDR3 has 18 residues. Germline CDR1 is LNHDA and CDR2 is SQIVND (reference sequence). With V trimmed by 5 bases and J by 0 bases, 7 bases remained unmatched. The CDR3 region has the DNA TGTGCCAGTAGTCCACCGGGACTAGCGGGAAGCTCCTACAATGAGCAGTTCTTC. It is translated as CASSPPGLAGSSYNEQFF.

This clonotype appeared many times. The rearrangement uses TRBV30 and TRBJ1-1; no clear D gene. CDR1 is GTSNPN, CDR2 SVGIG, per germline (reference sequence). The CDR3 is 15 amino acids. Trimming removed 5 bases from V and 0 bases from J, with 16 bases in between. This chain's CDR3 is CAWSDREPLNTEAFF. The CDR3 nucleotides are TGTGCCTGGTCAGACCGGGAGCCCCTGAACACTGAAGCTTTCTTT.

Many counts were recorded for this clonotype. The rearrangement joins TRBV2 to TRBJ2-3, with TRBD1 identical over 8 bases. The trim removed 5 bases at V and 0 bases at J, leaving 4 bases unmatched. This CDR3 is 15 amino acids long. Per the germline V gene, CDR1 is SNHLY and CDR2 is FYNNEI. In DNA form, the CDR3 reads TGTGCCAGCAGTCTTGACAGGGGAAGCACAGATACGCAGTATTTT. Its protein is CASSLDRGSTDTQYF.

In this sample, this clonotype turned up many times. The V call is TRBV3-1, the J call TRBJ2-5; a weak D match, TRBD1 (6 bases). Germline V gives CDR1 LGHDT, CDR2 YNNKEL (reference sequence). Trimming took off 0 bases at V and 2 bases at J, with 16 bases between the two ends. CDR3 size: 17 residues. CDR3 nucleotides: TGTGCCAGCAGCCAAGATCTTGCGAGGGGGAGACAAGAGACCCAGTACTTC. This translates into CASSQDLARGRQETQYF.

The chain employs TRBV5-1 and TRBJ2-1; weak D call: TRBD1 (7 bases). CDR1 SGHRS and CDR2 YFSETQ come from the germline V gene. CDR3 size: 15 residues. V was shortened by 0 bases and J by 7 bases, with 14 bases between the two germline ends. CDR3 bases: TGCGCCAGCAGCTTGGCCGGGGGCAGGGGGAATGAGCAGTTCTTC. It specifies CASSLAGGRGNEQFF.

The sample holds a few counts of this clonotype. The V and J genes are TRBV12-3 or TRBV12-4 and TRBJ2-7; D ambiguous. V was trimmed by 8 bases and J by 2 bases, leaving 10 bases between them. The CDR3 has 12 residues. The CDR3 is CASGDGTYEQYF. The CDR3 DNA sequence: TGTGCCAGCGGAGACGGTACCTACGAGCAGTACTTC.

This clonotype was seen a few times. The chain has TRBV27 and TRBJ2-2; TRBD2 is a possible D gene (5 bases). The CDR3 is 15 residues long. In germline, CDR1 is MNHEY, CDR2 SMNVEV (reference sequence). Trimming shortened V by 5 bases and J by 3 bases, and 13 bases separated the two germline ends. CDR3: CASSRSSRDTGELFF. CDR3 nucleotides: TGTGCCAGCAGTCGATCTAGCAGAGACACCGGGGAGCTGTTTTTT.

The table lists this clonotype with many counts. V usage is TRBV18 and J usage is TRBJ2-1; weak D call: TRBD2 (5 bases). V gave up 5 bases and J gave up 9 bases, with 14 bases separating them. The CDR3 is 13 amino acids. Germline V gene data show CDR1 as KGHSH and CDR2 as LQKENI. The CDR3 sequence: CASSGLAWSEQFF. The CDR3 nucleotides are TGTGCCAGCTCAGGACTCGCTTGGAGTGAGCAGTTCTTC.

The V gene is TRBV4-1, the J gene TRBJ1-2; possible D gene TRBD1, 6 bases. The CDR3 length is 14 residues. The ends were cut back, 4 bases at V and 7 bases at J, with 16 bases in the middle. Germline V gene sequence: CDR1 MGHRA, CDR2 YSYEKL. CDR3 region: CASSPTGGGSGYTF. The DNA of the CDR3 is TGCGCCAGCAGCCCGACAGGCGGAGGGTCTGGCTACACCTTC.

The chain links TRBV7-2 to TRBJ2-2; either TRBD1 or TRBD2 may supply D (5 bases each). Between the trimmed V and J ends, which lost 5 bases and 1 base, there was a span of 17 bases. The V gene's germline CDR1 is SGHTA and CDR2 FQGNSA. This CDR3 is built from 17 residues. The DNA for the CDR3 is TGTGCCAGCAGCCCAAGGTCGGGGCCGCTGAACACCGGGGAGCTGTTTTTT. Its translation: CASSPRSGPLNTGELFF.

About this clonotype: A much bigger clone sits one base away, suggesting this may be a read error. The chain carries TRBV5-1 and TRBJ1-3; perhaps TRBD1 as D (6 bases). CDR3 length equals 17 residues. CDR1 and CDR2 (germline): SGHRS, YFSETQ. The V end lost 0 bases, the J end lost 2 bases, and 15 bases lay between the germline ends. DNA for the CDR3: TGCGCCAGCAGCTTGGCTCCGGGACAACTCCCTGGAAACACCATATATTTT. It codes for CASSLAPGQLPGNTIYF. Complete variable domain (other parts from reference TRBV5-1 and TRBJ1-3): KAGVTQTPRYLIKTRGQQVTLSCSPISGHRSVSWYQQTPGQGLQFLFEYFSETQRNKGNFPGRFSGRQFSNSRSEMNVSTLELGDSALYLCASSLAPGQLPGNTIYFGEGSWLTVV.

This clonotype was seen many times. The chain couples TRBV7-9 to TRBJ2-3; perhaps TRBD1 as D (5 bases). The CDR3 is 16 amino acids. V was cut by 6 bases and J by 2 bases, with 18 bases left in between. Germline V lookup: CDR1 SEHNR, CDR2 FQNEAQ (reference sequence). CDR3 in amino acids: CASSPGRTLFTDTQYF. The CDR3 bases are TGTGCCAGCAGTCCTGGGCGGACACTGTTCACAGATACGCAGTATTTT.

This clonotype was recorded many times. The rearrangement joins TRBV2 to TRBJ2-7; D is perhaps TRBD2 (6 bases). The germline gives CDR1 SNHLY, CDR2 FYNNEI. CDR3 length: 13 amino acids. The ends were cut back, 8 bases at V and 9 bases at J, with 20 bases in the middle. The CDR3 nucleotides read TGTGCCAGCGGCGCACGGGGGTTATATGGGCAGTACTTC. Encoded protein: CASGARGLYGQYF. Supplemented by reference TRBV2 and TRBJ2-7, the full variable domain reads EPEVTQTPSHQVTQMGQEVILRCVPISNHLYFYWYRQILGQKVEFLVSFYNNEISEKSEIFDDQFSVERPDGSNFTLKIRSTKLEDSAMYFCASGARGLYGQYFGPGTRLTVT.

Ten or more counts support this clonotype. This chain uses TRBV20-1 with TRBJ1-5; D not resolved. Germline V lookup: CDR1 DFQATT, CDR2 SNEGSKA (reference sequence). This CDR3 is built from 12 residues. Trimming took off 6 bases at V and 3 bases at J, with 9 bases between the two ends. Here the CDR3 DNA reads TGCAGTGCCTCCTCGAACAATCAGCCCCAGCATTTT. Protein product: CSASSNNQPQHF.